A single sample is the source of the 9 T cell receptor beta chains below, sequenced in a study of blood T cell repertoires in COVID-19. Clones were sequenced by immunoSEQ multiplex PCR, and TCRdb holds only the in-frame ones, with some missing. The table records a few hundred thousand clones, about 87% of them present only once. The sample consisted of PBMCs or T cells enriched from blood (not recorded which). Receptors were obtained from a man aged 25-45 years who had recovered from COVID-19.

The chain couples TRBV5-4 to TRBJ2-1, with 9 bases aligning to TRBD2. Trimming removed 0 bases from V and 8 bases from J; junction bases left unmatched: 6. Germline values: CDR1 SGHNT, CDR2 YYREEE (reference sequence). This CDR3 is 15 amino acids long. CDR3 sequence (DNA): TGTGCCAGCAGCTTGGGGCGACTAGCGGTCGATGAGCAGTTCTTC. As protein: CASSLGRLAVDEQFF.

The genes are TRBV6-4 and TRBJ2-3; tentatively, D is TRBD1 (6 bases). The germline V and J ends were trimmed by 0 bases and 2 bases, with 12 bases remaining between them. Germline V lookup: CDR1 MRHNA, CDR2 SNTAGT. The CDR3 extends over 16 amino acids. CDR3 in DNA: TGTGCCAGCAGTGACTCGTTACAGGGTGACACAGATACGCAGTATTTT. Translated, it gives CASSDSLQGDTDTQYF.

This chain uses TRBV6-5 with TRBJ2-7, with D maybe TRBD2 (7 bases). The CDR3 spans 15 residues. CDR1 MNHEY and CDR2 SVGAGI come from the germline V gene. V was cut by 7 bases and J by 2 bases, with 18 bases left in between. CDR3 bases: TGTGCCAGCACCCAGGGGACTACTGGAGCCTACGAGCAGTACTTC. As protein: CASTQGTTGAYEQYF.

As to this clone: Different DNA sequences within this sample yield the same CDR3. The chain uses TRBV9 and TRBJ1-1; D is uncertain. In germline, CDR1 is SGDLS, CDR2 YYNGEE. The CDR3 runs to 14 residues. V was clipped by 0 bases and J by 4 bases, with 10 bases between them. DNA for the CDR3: TGTGCCAGCAGCGTAGGTCCGGGATCCACTGAAGCTTTCTTT. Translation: CASSVGPGSTEAFF.

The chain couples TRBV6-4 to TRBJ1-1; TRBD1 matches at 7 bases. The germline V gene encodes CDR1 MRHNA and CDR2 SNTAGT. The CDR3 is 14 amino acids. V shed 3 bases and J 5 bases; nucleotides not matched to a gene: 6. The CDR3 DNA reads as TGTGCCAGCAGTGAAAATACAGGGGTGACTGAAGCTTTCTTT. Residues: CASSENTGVTEAFF.

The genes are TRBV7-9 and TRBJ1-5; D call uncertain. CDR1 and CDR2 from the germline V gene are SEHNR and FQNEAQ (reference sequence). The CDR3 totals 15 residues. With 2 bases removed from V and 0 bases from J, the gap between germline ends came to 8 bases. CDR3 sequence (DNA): TGTGCCAGCAGCTTAAATACAGATAGCAATCAGCCCCAGCATTTT. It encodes CASSLNTDSNQPQHF.

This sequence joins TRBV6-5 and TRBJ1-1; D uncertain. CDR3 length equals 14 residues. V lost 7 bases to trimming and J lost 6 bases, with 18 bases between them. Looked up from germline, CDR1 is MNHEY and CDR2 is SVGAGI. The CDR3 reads CASTMDQARSEAFF. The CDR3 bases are TGTGCCAGCACCATGGATCAGGCGCGTTCTGAAGCTTTCTTT.

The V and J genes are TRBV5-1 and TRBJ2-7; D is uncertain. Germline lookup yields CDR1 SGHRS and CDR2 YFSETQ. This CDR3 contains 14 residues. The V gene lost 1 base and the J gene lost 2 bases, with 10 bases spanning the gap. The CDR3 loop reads CASSLSVITYEQYF. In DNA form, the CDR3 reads TGCGCCAGCAGCTTGAGCGTTATCACCTACGAGCAGTACTTC.

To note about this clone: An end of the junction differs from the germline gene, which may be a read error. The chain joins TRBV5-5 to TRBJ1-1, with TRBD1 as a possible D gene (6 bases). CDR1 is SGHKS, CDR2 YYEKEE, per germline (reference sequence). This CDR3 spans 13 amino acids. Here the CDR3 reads CASSVGTNNEAFF. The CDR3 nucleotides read TGTGCCAGCAGCGTCGGGACAAACAATGAAGCTTTCTTT.